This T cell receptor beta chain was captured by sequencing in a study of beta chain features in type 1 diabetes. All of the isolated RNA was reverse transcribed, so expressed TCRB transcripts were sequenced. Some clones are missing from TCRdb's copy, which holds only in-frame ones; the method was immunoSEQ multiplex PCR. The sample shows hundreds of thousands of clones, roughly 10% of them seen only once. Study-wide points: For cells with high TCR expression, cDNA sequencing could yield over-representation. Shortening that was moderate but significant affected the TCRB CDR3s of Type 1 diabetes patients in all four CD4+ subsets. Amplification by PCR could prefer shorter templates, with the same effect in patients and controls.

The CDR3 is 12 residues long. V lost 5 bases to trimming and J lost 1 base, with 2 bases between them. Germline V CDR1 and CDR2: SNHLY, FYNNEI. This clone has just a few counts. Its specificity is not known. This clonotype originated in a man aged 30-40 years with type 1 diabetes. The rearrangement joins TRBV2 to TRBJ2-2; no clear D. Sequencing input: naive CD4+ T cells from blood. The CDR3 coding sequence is TGTGCCAGCAGTCTGAACACCGGGGAGCTGTTTTTT. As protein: CASSLNTGELFF.